The 8 T cell receptor beta chains given below trace back to one sample, sequenced in a study of blood T cell repertoires in COVID-19. This table comes from immunoSEQ multiplex PCR, and its TCRdb copy is limited to in-frame clones, with some not included. The sample holds roughly 500,000 clones, 75% to 90% seen once. Sequenced sample: PBMCs or T cells enriched from blood (not recorded which). Receptors originate from a woman aged 55-75 years who had recovered from COVID-19.

The genes are TRBV9 and TRBJ1-1; D is ambiguous. V was shortened by 3 bases and J by 3 bases, with 9 bases between the two germline ends. The CDR3 totals 13 residues. Germline V lookup: CDR1 SGDLS, CDR2 YYNGEE. The DNA for the CDR3 is TGTGCCAGCAGCGCCCGCACACACACTGAAGCTTTCTTT. Translation: CASSARTHTEAFF.

This clone was detected once. The V and J genes are TRBV7-9 and TRBJ2-5; 10 positions match TRBD1. The CDR3 spans 16 residues. Germline V CDR1 and CDR2: SEHNR, FQNEAQ (reference sequence). J lost 4 bases, V lost 5 bases, and 10 bases had no gene match. CDR3 loop: CASSGGDRGGRETQYF. CDR3 DNA sequence: TGTGCCAGCAGCGGCGGGGACAGGGGTGGAAGAGAGACCCAGTACTTC.

This rearrangement joins TRBV3-1 (or the pseudogene TRBV3-2) to TRBJ1-1; a possible D gene is TRBD1 (5 bases). The CDR3 extends over 15 amino acids. Germline CDR1 LGHDT, CDR2 YNNKEL (reference sequence). Trimming cost V 4 bases and J 3 bases, with 15 bases left between them. CDR3 loop: CASSPFGGRDTEAFF. CDR3 DNA sequence: TGTGCCAGCAGCCCTTTCGGGGGTCGGGACACTGAAGCTTTCTTT.

Points on this clone: Other DNA sequences in the same sample also yield this CDR3. The chain couples TRBV3-1 (or the pseudogene TRBV3-2) to TRBJ1-5, with D maybe TRBD1 (5 bases). The germline V gene has CDR1 LGHDT and CDR2 YNNKEL (reference sequence). The CDR3 spans 14 residues. Trimming stripped 4 bases from V and 0 bases from J, with 7 bases between. This CDR3 reads CASSLRGSNQPQHF. CDR3 DNA: TGTGCCAGCAGCCTTAGGGGTAGCAATCAGCCCCAGCATTTT.

The chain recombines TRBV15 with TRBJ1-3; 7 bases match TRBD1. The germline V gene has CDR1 LNHNV and CDR2 YYDKDF (reference sequence). This CDR3 is 15 amino acids long. V shed 3 bases, J shed 5 bases, and the junction held 7 bases outside the gene matches. CDR3 sequence: CATSRPQGFRNTIYF. The CDR3, as DNA: TGTGCCACCAGCAGGCCACAGGGGTTTAGAAACACCATATATTTT.

The chain recombines TRBV5-1 with TRBJ2-7; 9 bases align to TRBD1. Germline-derived CDR1 and CDR2 are SGHRS and YFSETQ. With V trimmed by 0 bases and J by 7 bases, 8 bases remained unmatched. CDR3 size: 15 residues. The CDR3 region has the DNA TGCGCCAGCAGCTTGGCAACCGGGACAGGGAGAGAGCAGTACTTC. Translating gives CASSLATGTGREQYF.

DNA of the CDR3: TGTGCCATCAGCAGGACAAATTCCTCTGGGGCCAACGTCCTGACTTTC. Translated: CAISRTNSSGANVLTF. The rearrangement uses TRBV10-3 and TRBJ2-6; perhaps TRBD1 as D (5 bases). The germline V gene encodes CDR1 ENHRY and CDR2 SYGVKD. CDR3 length: 16 amino acids. The germline V and J ends were trimmed by 6 bases and 0 bases, with 12 bases remaining between them.

The chain is built from TRBV6-2 or TRBV6-3 and TRBJ1-6; no clear D gene. Germline V gives CDR1 MNHEY, CDR2 SVGEGT. The length of the CDR3 is 12 residues. Trimming took 3 bases from V and 7 from J, leaving 4 bases between them. CDR3 region: CASSYLNSPLHF. CDR3 DNA: TGTGCCAGCAGTTATCTGAATTCACCCCTCCACTTT.